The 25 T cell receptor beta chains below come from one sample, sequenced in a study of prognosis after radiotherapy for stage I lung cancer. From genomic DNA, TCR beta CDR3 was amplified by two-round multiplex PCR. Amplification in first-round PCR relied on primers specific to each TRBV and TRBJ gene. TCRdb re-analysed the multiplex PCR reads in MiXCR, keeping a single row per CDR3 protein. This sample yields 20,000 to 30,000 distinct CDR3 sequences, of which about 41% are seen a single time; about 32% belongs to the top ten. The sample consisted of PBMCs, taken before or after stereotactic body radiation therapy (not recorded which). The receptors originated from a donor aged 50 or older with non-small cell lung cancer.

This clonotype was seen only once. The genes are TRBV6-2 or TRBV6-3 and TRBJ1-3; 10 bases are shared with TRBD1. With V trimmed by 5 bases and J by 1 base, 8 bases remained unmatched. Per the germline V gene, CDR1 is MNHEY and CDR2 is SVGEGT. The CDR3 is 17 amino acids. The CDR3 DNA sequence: TGTGCCAGCAGTGAATGGGACAGGGGATCTTCTGGAAACACCATATATTTT. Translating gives CASSEWDRGSSGNTIYF.

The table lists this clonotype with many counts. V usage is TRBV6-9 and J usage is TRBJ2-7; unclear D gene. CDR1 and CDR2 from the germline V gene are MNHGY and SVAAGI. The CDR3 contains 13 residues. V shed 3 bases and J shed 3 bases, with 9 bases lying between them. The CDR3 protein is CASSYGFLYEQYF. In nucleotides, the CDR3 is TGTGCCAGCAGTTACGGATTCCTCTACGAGCAGTACTTC.

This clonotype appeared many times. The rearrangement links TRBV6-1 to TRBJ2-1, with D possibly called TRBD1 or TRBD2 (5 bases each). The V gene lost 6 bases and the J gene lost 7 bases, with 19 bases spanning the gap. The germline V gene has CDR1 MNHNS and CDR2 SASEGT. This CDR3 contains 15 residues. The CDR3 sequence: CASRKPEGTGNEQFF. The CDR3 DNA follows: TGTGCCAGCAGAAAGCCCGAAGGGACCGGTAATGAGCAGTTCTTC.

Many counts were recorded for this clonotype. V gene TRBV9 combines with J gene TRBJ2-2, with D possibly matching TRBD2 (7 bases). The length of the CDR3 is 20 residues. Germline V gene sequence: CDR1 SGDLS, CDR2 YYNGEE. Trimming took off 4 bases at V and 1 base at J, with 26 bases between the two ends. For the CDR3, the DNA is TGTGCCAGCAGCCCCACCCCGGGGGGCCTATTGGTAAAGAACACCGGGGAGCTGTTTTTT. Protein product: CASSPTPGGLLVKNTGELFF.

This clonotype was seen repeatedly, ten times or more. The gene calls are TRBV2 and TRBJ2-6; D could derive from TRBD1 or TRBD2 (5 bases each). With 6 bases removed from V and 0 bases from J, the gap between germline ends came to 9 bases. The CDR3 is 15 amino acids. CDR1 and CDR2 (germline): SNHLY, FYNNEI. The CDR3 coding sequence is TGTGCCAGCAGAAGGGACCGCTCTGGGGCCAACGTCCTGACTTTC. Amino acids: CASRRDRSGANVLTF.

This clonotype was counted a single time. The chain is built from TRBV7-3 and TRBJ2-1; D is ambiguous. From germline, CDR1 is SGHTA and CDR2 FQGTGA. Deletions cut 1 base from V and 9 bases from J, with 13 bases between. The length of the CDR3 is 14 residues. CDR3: CASSLSLEVFEQFF. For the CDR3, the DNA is TGTGCCAGCAGCTTAAGTTTAGAAGTTTTTGAGCAGTTCTTC.

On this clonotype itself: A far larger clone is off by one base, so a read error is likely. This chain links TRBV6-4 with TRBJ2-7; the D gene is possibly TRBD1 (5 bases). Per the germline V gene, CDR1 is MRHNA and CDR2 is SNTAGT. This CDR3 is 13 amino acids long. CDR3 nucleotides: TGTGCCAGCAACAGCGACACAGGCTTGGCAGGAAGTTTC. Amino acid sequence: CASNSDTGLAGSF.

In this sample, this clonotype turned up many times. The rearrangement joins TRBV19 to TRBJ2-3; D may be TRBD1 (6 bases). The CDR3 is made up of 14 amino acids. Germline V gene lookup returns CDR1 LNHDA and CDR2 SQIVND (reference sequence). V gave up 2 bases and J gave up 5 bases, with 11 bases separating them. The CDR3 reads CASSINFRGDTQYF. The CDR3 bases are TGTGCCAGTAGTATAAACTTCAGGGGAGATACGCAGTATTTT.

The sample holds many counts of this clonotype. The CDR3 sequence: CASSPLRESVQYF. DNA of the CDR3: TGTGCCAGCAGCCCCTTGCGGGAGTCGGTGCAGTACTTC. The chain carries TRBV6-2 or TRBV6-3 and TRBJ2-7; TRBD2 aligns across 7 bases. CDR1 is MNHEY, CDR2 SVGEGT, per germline. CDR3 length equals 13 residues. V was clipped by 6 bases and J by 9 bases; unmatched bases: 11.

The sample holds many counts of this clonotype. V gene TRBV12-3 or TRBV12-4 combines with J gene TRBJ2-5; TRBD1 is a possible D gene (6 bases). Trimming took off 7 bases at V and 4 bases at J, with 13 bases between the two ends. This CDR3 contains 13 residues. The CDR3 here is CASTIQGSETQYF. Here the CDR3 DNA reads TGTGCCAGCACCATTCAGGGGTCAGAGACCCAGTACTTC.

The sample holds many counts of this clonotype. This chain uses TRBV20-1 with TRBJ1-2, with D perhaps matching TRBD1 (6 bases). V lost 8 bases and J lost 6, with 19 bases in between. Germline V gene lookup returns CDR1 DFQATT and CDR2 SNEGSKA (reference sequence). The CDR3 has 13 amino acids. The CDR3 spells CSLHRDYSDGYTF. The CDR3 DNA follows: TGCAGTCTACACAGGGATTATTCGGATGGCTACACCTTC.

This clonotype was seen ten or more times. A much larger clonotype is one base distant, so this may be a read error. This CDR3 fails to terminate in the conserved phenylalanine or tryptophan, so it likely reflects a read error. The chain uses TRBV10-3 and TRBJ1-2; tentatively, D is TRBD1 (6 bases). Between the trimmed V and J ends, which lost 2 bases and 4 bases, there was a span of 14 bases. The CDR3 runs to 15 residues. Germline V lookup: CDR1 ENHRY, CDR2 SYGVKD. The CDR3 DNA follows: TGTGCCATCAGTGAGAGGGGGGAAGGGCTCTATGGCTACACCTCC. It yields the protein CAISERGEGLYGYTS.

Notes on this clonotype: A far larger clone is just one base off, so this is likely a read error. CDR3 nucleotide sequence: TGTGCCAGCAGTACGGGCTCGGGCAAAGATACGCAGTATTTT. Encoded protein: CASSTGSGKDTQYF. This chain links TRBV6-4 with TRBJ2-3; unclear D gene. Germline-derived CDR1 and CDR2 are MRHNA and SNTAGT. V lost 5 bases and J lost 5, with 14 bases in between. The CDR3 has 14 residues.

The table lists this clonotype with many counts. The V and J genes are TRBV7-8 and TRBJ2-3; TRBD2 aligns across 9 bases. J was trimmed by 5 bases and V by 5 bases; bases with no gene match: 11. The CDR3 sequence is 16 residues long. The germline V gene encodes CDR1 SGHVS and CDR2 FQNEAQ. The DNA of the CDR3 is TGTGCCAGCAGCCTTCCGAGCGGGAGGTTGTTAGATACGCAGTATTTT. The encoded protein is CASSLPSGRLLDTQYF.

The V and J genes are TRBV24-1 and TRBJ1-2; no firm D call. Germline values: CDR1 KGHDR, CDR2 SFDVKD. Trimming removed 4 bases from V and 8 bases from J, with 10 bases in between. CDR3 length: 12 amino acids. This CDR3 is CATSEELGGYTF. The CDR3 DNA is TGTGCCACCAGTGAGGAACTGGGGGGCTACACCTTC.

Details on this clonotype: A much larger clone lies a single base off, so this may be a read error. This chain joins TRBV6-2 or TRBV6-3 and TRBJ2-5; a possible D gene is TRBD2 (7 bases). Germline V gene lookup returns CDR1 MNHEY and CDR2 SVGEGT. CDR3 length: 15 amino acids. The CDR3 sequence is CASTSAGEGEETRYF. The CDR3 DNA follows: TGTGCCAGCACCTCTGCGGGAGAGGGGGAAGAGACCCGGTACTTC.

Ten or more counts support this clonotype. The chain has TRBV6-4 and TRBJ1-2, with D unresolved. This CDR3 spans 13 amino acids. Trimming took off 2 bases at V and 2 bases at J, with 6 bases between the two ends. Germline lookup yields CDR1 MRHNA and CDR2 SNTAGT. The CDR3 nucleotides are TGTGCCAGCAGTGACCCTGCGAACTATGGCTACACCTTC. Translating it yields CASSDPANYGYTF.

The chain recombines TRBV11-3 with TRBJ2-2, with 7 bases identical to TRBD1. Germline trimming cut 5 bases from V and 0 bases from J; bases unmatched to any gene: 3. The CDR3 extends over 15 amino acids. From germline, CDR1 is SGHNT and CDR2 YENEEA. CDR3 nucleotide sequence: TGTGCCAGCAGCACCGGGACAGCGAACACCGGGGAGCTGTTTTTT. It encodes CASSTGTANTGELFF.

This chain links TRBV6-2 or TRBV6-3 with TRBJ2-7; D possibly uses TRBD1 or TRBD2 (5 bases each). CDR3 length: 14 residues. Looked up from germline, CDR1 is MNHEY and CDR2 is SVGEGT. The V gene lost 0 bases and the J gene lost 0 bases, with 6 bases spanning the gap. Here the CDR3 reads CASSYSGTSYEQYF. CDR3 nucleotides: TGTGCCAGCAGTTACTCAGGGACCTCCTACGAGCAGTACTTC.

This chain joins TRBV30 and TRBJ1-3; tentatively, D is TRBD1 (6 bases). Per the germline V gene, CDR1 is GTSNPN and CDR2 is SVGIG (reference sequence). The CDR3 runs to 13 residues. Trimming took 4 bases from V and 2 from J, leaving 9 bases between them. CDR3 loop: CAWMSGAGNTIYF. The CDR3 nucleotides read TGTGCCTGGATGTCAGGGGCTGGAAACACCATATATTTT.

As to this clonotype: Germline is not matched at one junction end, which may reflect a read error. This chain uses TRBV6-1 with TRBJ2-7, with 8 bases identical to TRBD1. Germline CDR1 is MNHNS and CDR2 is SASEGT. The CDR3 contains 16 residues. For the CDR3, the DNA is TGTGCCAGCAGTGAAGCTAATGGACAGGGTCTCCACGAGCAGCACTTC. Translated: CASSEANGQGLHEQHF.

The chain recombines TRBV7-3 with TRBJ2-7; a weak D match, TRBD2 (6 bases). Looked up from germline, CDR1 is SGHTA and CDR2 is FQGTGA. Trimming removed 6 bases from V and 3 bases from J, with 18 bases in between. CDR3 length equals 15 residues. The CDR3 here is CASRLHQRGCYEQYF. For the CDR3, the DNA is TGTGCCAGCAGACTCCACCAACGGGGGTGCTACGAGCAGTACTTC.

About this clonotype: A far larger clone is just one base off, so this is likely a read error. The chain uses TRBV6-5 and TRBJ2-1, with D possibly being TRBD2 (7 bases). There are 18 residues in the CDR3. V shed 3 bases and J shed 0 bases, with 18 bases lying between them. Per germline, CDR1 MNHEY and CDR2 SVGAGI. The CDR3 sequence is CASSYSPGAGVSYNEQFF. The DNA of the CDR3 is TGTGCCAGCAGTTATAGCCCGGGGGCGGGAGTCTCCTACAATGAGCAGTTCTTC.

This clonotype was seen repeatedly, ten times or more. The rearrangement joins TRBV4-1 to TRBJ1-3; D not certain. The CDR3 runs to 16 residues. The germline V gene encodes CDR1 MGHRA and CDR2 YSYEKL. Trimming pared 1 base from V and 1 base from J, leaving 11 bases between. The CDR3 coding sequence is TGCGCCAGCAGCCAAGGGCGCCCGGAGTCTGGAAACACCATATATTTT. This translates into CASSQGRPESGNTIYF.

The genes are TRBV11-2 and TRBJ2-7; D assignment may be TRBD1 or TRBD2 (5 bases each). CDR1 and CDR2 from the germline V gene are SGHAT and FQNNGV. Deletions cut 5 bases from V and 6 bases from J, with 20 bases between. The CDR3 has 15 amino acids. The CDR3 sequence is CASSTGRKRFGEQYF. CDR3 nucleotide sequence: TGTGCCAGCAGCACGGGACGAAAAAGGTTTGGCGAGCAGTACTTC.